Listed below are T cell receptor beta chains from one sample, sequenced in a study of shared clonotypes between healthy human individuals. The data were produced by immunoSEQ multiplex PCR, yet TCRdb's version contains in-frame clones alone and is incomplete. Of around 2.1 million clones listed, approximately 96% are singletons. The specimen sequenced was naive CD4+ T cells sorted from blood. The origin of the receptors is a man aged 18 to 29 in good health. Both conserved end residues are part of each CDR3. The order of the fields is J gene, V gene, D gene, clone size, CDR3 protein, CDR3 DNA. A D gene is named only where the DNA matches it firmly. For some rows the clone size is stated as once, few or many, or as a class when expanded; others skip it.

>TRBJ1-1|TRBV27|NA|NA
CASSLQVRGQLKTEAFF
TGTGCCAGCAGTTTACAGGTCCGGGGGCAGCTCAAGACTGAAGCTTTCTTT
>TRBJ2-7|TRBV27|TRBD1|NA
CASSSYRDRVSEQYF
TGTGCCAGCAGTTCATACCGGGACAGGGTATCCGAGCAGTACTTC
>TRBJ2-3|TRBV5-4|NA|NA
CASSSLETDTQYF
TGTGCCAGCAGCTCCCTAGAGACAGATACGCAGTATTTT
>TRBJ2-7|TRBV7-8|NA|NA
CASSLGWLYEQYF
TGTGCCAGCAGCTTAGGCTGGCTTTACGAGCAGTACTTC
>TRBJ2-3|TRBV9|NA|NA
CASSRGTDTQYF
TGTGCCAGCTCAAGGGGGACAGATACGCAGTATTTT
>TRBJ1-2|TRBV29-1|TRBD1|NA
CSVRQGINYGYTF
TGCAGCGTACGACAGGGGATTAACTATGGCTACACCTTC
>TRBJ2-1|TRBV6-6|NA|once
CASSYSGRGRGNEQFF
TGTGCCAGCAGTTACTCGGGACGGGGGCGCGGTAATGAGCAGTTCTTC
>TRBJ2-7|TRBV5-1|NA|NA
CASSLIGRTTYEQYF
TGCGCCAGCAGCTTGATAGGCCGGACCACCTACGAGCAGTACTTC
>TRBJ2-2|TRBV27|NA|few
CASSRNTGELFF
TGTGCCAGCAGCCGGAACACCGGGGAGCTGTTTTTT
>TRBJ2-7|TRBV4-3|NA|once
CASSQDWGGMYEQYF
TGCGCCAGCAGCCAAGATTGGGGGGGCATGTACGAGCAGTACTTC
>TRBJ2-6|TRBV28|TRBD2|NA
CASSSGLADPRGANVLTF
TGTGCCAGCAGTTCAGGACTAGCGGACCCGAGGGGGGCCAACGTCCTGACTTTC
>TRBJ2-5|TRBV14|NA|NA
CASSQVTETQYF
TGTGCCAGCAGCCAAGTTACGGAGACCCAGTACTTC